This T cell receptor (beta chain) was sequenced for a study of shared clonotypes between healthy human individuals. CD45RO-negative, CCR7-selected cells formed the naive CD8 fraction, which excluded terminally differentiated effector memory CD45RA+ cells. The germline CDR1 and CDR2 sequences are SGHTA and FQGNSA. Trimming pared 4 bases from V and 5 bases from J, leaving 14 bases between. This CDR3 contains 14 residues. Repertoires were generated with immunoSEQ multiplex PCR, while TCRdb's copy carries only in-frame clones and drops some. The sample lists about 2.1 million clones; 90% to 95% were seen once.

The sample consisted of naive CD8+ T cells from PBMCs. This clonotype was sampled from a man between 18 and 35 years old in good health. Some clones in this sample may be carry-over from other donors' samples. The chain has TRBV7-2 and TRBJ1-1; weak D call: TRBD1 (6 bases). CDR3 in amino acids: CASSSHREGTEAFF. The CDR3 DNA follows: TGTGCCAGCAGCTCTCACAGGGAGGGGACTGAAGCTTTCTTT.